Following are 20 T cell receptor beta chains from one sample sequenced in a study of neurological immune-mediated disorders. Each CDR3 protein gets one entry after TCRdb re-called the 5' RACE reads with MiXCR. The repertoire holds about 60,000 distinct CDR3 sequences, with less than 4.5% as singletons. Specimen: PBMCs. The receptor set was obtained from a young man with multiple sclerosis.

The sample holds many counts of this clonotype. The chain employs TRBV12-3 or TRBV12-4 and TRBJ1-2; D remains unclear. The germline V and J ends were trimmed by 0 bases and 3 bases, with 5 bases remaining between them. The CDR3 is 13 residues long. The CDR3 here is CASSLAVDYGYTF. As DNA, the CDR3 is TGTGCCAGCAGTTTAGCGGTCGACTATGGCTACACCTTC.

This clonotype was counted at least ten times. The V gene is TRBV10-3, the J gene TRBJ2-2; 7 positions agree with TRBD2. Looked up from germline, CDR1 is ENHRY and CDR2 is SYGVKD. The CDR3 runs to 13 residues. Germline trimming cut 8 bases from V and 5 bases from J; bases unmatched to any gene: 5. The CDR3 bases are TGTGCCATCGGCAGGGAGGGTACCGGGGAGCTGTTTTTT. Translation: CAIGREGTGELFF.

In its sample, this clonotype was seen many times. The rearrangement uses TRBV5-6 and TRBJ2-7, with 8 bases lining up with TRBD1. Germline CDR1 SGHDT, CDR2 YYEEEE. V lost 3 bases to trimming and J lost 4 bases; unmatched junction nucleotides: 12. This CDR3 spans 16 amino acids. CDR3 sequence: CASSWGTGAAGYEQYF. Here the CDR3 DNA reads TGTGCCAGCAGCTGGGGGACAGGAGCGGCAGGTTACGAGCAGTACTTC. Full variable domain (remainder filled in from reference TRBV5-6 and TRBJ2-7): DAGVTQSPTHLIKTRGQQVTLRCSPKSGHDTVSWYQQALGQGPQFIFQYYEEEERQRGNFPDRFSGHQFPNYSSELNVNALLLGDSALYLCASSWGTGAAGYEQYFGPGTRLTVT.

This rearrangement joins TRBV9 to TRBJ2-3, with a weak D call TRBD1 (6 bases). V lost 3 bases and J lost 5, with 16 bases in between. The CDR3 runs 15 residues. The germline gives CDR1 SGDLS, CDR2 YYNGEE. CDR3 nucleotides: TGTGCCAGCAGCGGCTCAGGGGCTCTGGGAGATACGCAGTATTTT. This sequence encodes CASSGSGALGDTQYF. The whole variable domain, remainder taken from reference TRBV9 and TRBJ2-3, is DSGVTQTPKHLITATGQRVTLRCSPRSGDLSVYWYQQSLDQGLQFLIQYYNGEERAKGNILERFSAQQFPDLHSELNLSSLELGDSALYFCASSGSGALGDTQYFGPGTRLTVL.

This clonotype has a count of ten or more. The chain uses TRBV5-1 and TRBJ2-5, with D possibly TRBD2 on 6 matching bases. The CDR3 is made up of 12 amino acids. Trimming took 5 bases from V and 5 from J, leaving 10 bases between them. Looked up from germline, CDR1 is SGHRS and CDR2 is YFSETQ. CDR3 in amino acids: CASRGGGETQYF. In DNA, the CDR3 is TGCGCCAGCAGAGGCGGAGGGGAGACCCAGTACTTC.

This clonotype was seen at least ten times. The chain combines TRBV3-1 with TRBJ1-2; the D gene is possibly TRBD1 (6 bases). The V end lost 3 bases, the J end lost 0 bases, and 14 bases lay between the germline ends. Germline-derived CDR1 and CDR2 are LGHDT and YNNKEL (reference sequence). CDR3 length equals 16 residues. CDR3: CASSQVLDSANYGYTF. The CDR3 DNA reads TGTGCCAGCAGCCAGGTATTGGACAGCGCTAACTATGGCTACACCTTC.

This clonotype has a count of ten or more. The genes are TRBV5-5 and TRBJ2-1; D gene ambiguous. Germline-derived CDR1 and CDR2 are SGHKS and YYEKEE (reference sequence). Trimming pared 2 bases from V and 7 bases from J, leaving 19 bases between. The CDR3 consists of 16 residues. This CDR3 reads CASSLILRLLGNEQFF. The CDR3 DNA reads TGTGCCAGCAGCTTAATTTTGAGACTTCTAGGGAATGAGCAGTTCTTC.

This clonotype was picked up many times. This chain joins TRBV18 and TRBJ2-2; no firm D call. Germline CDR1 reads KGHSH; CDR2 reads LQKENI. The CDR3 has 13 residues. The V end was cut by 2 bases, the J end by 1 base, with 2 bases between. CDR3 loop: CASSPRNTGELFF. CDR3 nucleotide sequence: TGTGCCAGCTCACCAAGGAACACCGGGGAGCTGTTTTTT.

In its sample, this clonotype was seen many times. V usage is TRBV7-9 and J usage is TRBJ2-7, with D perhaps TRBD1 (6 bases). Trimming stripped 7 bases from V and 0 bases from J, with 10 bases between. There are 13 residues in the CDR3. Per germline, CDR1 SEHNR and CDR2 FQNEAQ (reference sequence). CDR3 amino acids: CASTDSSSYEQYF. The CDR3 DNA follows: TGTGCCAGCACGGACAGCAGCTCCTACGAGCAGTACTTC. The complete variable domain, with remaining parts taken from reference TRBV7-9 and TRBJ2-7, reads DTGVSQNPRHKITKRGQNVTFRCDPISEHNRLYWYRQTLGQGPEFLTYFQNEAQLEKSRLLSDRFSAERPKGSFSTLEIQRTEQGDSAMYLCASTDSSSYEQYFGPGTRLTVT.

This clonotype was detected many times. This chain links TRBV7-3 with TRBJ2-1; either TRBD1 or TRBD2 may supply D (7 bases each). V lost 5 bases and J lost 5, with 40 bases in between. Germline loops: CDR1 SGHTA, CDR2 FQGTGA. The CDR3 is made up of 23 amino acids. CDR3 DNA sequence: TGTGCCAGCAGCCCACAGAAGGGGGCCCCCGTAGGAGCGGGGCTGGAAACTAACAATGAGCAGTTCTTC. The encoded protein is CASSPQKGAPVGAGLETNNEQFF.

There are many counts of this clonotype. The rearrangement links TRBV29-1 to TRBJ2-7, with D perhaps matching TRBD2 (5 bases). Trimming pared 4 bases from V and 4 bases from J, leaving 8 bases between. Germline CDR1 SQVTM, CDR2 ANQGSEA. CDR3 length: 11 amino acids. This CDR3 is CSVVEGYEQYF. CDR3 coding DNA: TGCAGCGTTGTCGAGGGATACGAGCAGTACTTC.

This clonotype was found many times. This rearrangement joins TRBV3-1 to TRBJ2-1; D could derive from TRBD1 or TRBD2 (5 bases each). Trimming left V 4 bases short and J 5 bases short, with 9 bases between. Germline V gene data show CDR1 as LGHDT and CDR2 as YNNKEL (reference sequence). The CDR3 extends over 13 amino acids. The CDR3 coding sequence is TGTGCCAGCAGCCCCGGGGCTAACAATGAGCAGTTCTTC. Encoded protein: CASSPGANNEQFF.

The sample holds many counts of this clonotype. The chain recombines TRBV7-2 with TRBJ2-1; D is undetermined. The CDR3 length is 13 residues. V was cut by 3 bases and J by 6 bases, with 9 bases left in between. Germline assignment: CDR1 SGHTA and CDR2 FQGNSA. CDR3 protein: CASSFTSRNEQFF. The CDR3 DNA follows: TGTGCCAGCAGCTTTACTTCCCGCAATGAGCAGTTCTTC.

There are many counts of this clonotype. The genes are TRBV6-5 and TRBJ1-1, with D possibly TRBD1 on 5 matching bases. The CDR3 sequence is 13 residues long. V was shortened by 6 bases and J by 1 base, with 9 bases between the two germline ends. CDR1 is MNHEY, CDR2 SVGAGI, per germline. The CDR3 DNA sequence: TGTGCCAGCAGGGGACCGACGAACACTGAAGCTTTCTTT. Translation: CASRGPTNTEAFF.

This clonotype was seen ten or more times. This chain joins TRBV20-1 and TRBJ2-2; a weak D match, TRBD2 (5 bases). The V end was cut by 6 bases, the J end by 0 bases, with 11 bases between. Germline-derived CDR1 and CDR2 are DFQATT and SNEGSKA (reference sequence). This CDR3 has 14 amino acids. The CDR3 DNA follows: TGCAGTGCCACCCGGGGAACGAACACCGGGGAGCTGTTTTTT. It specifies CSATRGTNTGELFF.

This clonotype has ten or more counts. The rearrangement links TRBV12-3 or TRBV12-4 to TRBJ2-3; 7 bases align to TRBD1. CDR3 size: 13 residues. V lost 7 bases to trimming and J lost 4 bases; unmatched junction nucleotides: 5. The CDR3 nucleotides are TGTGCCAGCACCGAAACAGGGGCAGATACGCAGTATTTT. Amino acid sequence: CASTETGADTQYF.

A remark on this clonotype: The junction and the germline gene differ at one end; a read error may be behind it. This chain connects TRBV20-1 to TRBJ1-6, with D possibly TRBD1 on 6 matching bases. Germline V gene data show CDR1 as DFQATT and CDR2 as SNEGSKA (reference sequence). The CDR3 consists of 17 residues. The CDR3 is CSARDWTAGRVNSPLNF. In DNA form, the CDR3 reads TGCAGTGCTAGAGATTGGACAGCGGGGAGAGTTAATTCACCCCTCAACTTT.

This clonotype was seen at least ten times. The chain joins TRBV20-1 to TRBJ1-2; 9 positions agree with TRBD1. The CDR3 sequence is 13 residues long. Trimming cost V 4 bases and J 4 bases; bases outside gene matches: 4. Germline CDR1 reads DFQATT; CDR2 reads SNEGSKA (reference sequence). CDR3 protein: CSAIPGQGYGYTF. The CDR3 coding sequence is TGCAGTGCTATTCCGGGACAGGGCTATGGCTACACCTTC.

Ten or more counts support this clonotype. The gene calls are TRBV12-3 or TRBV12-4 and TRBJ2-3; D call uncertain. V was pared by 0 bases and J by 2 bases, with 6 bases between. The CDR3 spans 14 residues. The chain's CDR3 is CASSLAITTDTQYF. Here the CDR3 DNA reads TGTGCCAGCAGTTTAGCGATAACCACAGATACGCAGTATTTT.

This clonotype was detected only a few times. This chain joins TRBV7-9 and TRBJ2-5; D remains unclear. CDR3 size: 14 residues. Germline lookup yields CDR1 SEHNR and CDR2 FQNEAQ (reference sequence). Trimming took off 1 base at V and 0 bases at J, with 6 bases between the two ends. This CDR3 is CASSLVSYQETQYF. The CDR3 DNA reads as TGTGCCAGCAGCTTAGTTTCGTACCAAGAGACCCAGTACTTC.